Sequencing of this T cell receptor beta chain was carried out in a study of spatial heterogeneity in lung cancer. Study overall: Samples were donated by 72 untreated early-stage non-small cell lung cancer patients. At a median of around 2 years after resection, follow-up PBMC samples were sequenced when available.

Germline assignment: CDR1 MGHRA and CDR2 YSYEKL. Trimming at V came to 4 bases and at J to 0 bases, leaving 2 bases not matched to a gene. The CDR3 covers 15 residues. Every individual TCR cDNA molecule carried its own unique molecular identifier, which allowed correction of PCR and sequencing errors. TCRdb independently ran MiXCR on the 5' RACE reads; one entry per CDR3 protein. Of around 110,000 distinct CDR3 sequences listed, less than 15% are singletons. This clonotype turned up a few times. As to time point: blood at routine non-recurrence follow-up after resection. Whole RNA came from tumor, nontumor lung or frozen PBMC and was sequenced without being sorted.

The source was PBMCs, collected at follow-up. The chain uses TRBV4-1 and TRBJ2-2; 7 bases line up with TRBD1. The origin of this receptor is a male donor with early-stage non-small cell lung cancer. The CDR3 DNA reads as TGCGCCAGCAGCCGGGACAGCGCGAACACCGGGGAGCTGTTTTTT. Amino acids: CASSRDSANTGELFF.